These T cell receptor beta chains were read from a single sample in a study of siplizumab effects on memory and regulatory T cells. Here immunoSEQ multiplex PCR was the method, and the copy in TCRdb shows in-frame clones only, minus some. The data hold 87,000 or so clones, with nearly 95% observed a single time. The sequenced material came from non-Treg CD4+ T cells sorted from blood. Every receptor here comes from a human donor in good health. Both conserved end residues are part of each CDR3. Fields, in order: V gene, clone size, D gene, J gene, CDR3 DNA, CDR3 protein. A D gene is named only where the DNA matches it firmly. A clone size is listed for some rows: how often the clone was seen (once, few, many), or a class if it is expanded.

V gene: TRBV13
clone size: .
D gene: TRBD2
J gene: TRBJ2-3
CDR3 DNA: TGTGCCAGCAGCTTAGTACTAGCGGGGGACCGGGATACGCAGTATTTT
CDR3 protein: CASSLVLAGDRDTQYF

V gene: TRBV11-2
clone size: .
D gene: .
J gene: TRBJ2-6
CDR3 DNA: TGTGCCAGCAGCTTAGCCAGTGTCCTGACTTTC
CDR3 protein: CASSLASVLTF

V gene: TRBV5-4
clone size: .
D gene: .
J gene: TRBJ1-2
CDR3 DNA: TGTGCCAGCAGCTTGGGAGGGGACTCTAACTATGGCTACACCTTC
CDR3 protein: CASSLGGDSNYGYTF

V gene: TRBV19
clone size: once
D gene: .
J gene: TRBJ1-2
CDR3 DNA: TGTGCCAGTAACCCCACTAGGGTCGGCGGCTACACCTTC
CDR3 protein: CASNPTRVGGYTF

V gene: TRBV15
clone size: .
D gene: TRBD1
J gene: TRBJ1-3
CDR3 DNA: TGTGCCACCAGCCTACAGGGGACCGCTGGAAACACCATATATTTT
CDR3 protein: CATSLQGTAGNTIYF

V gene: TRBV9
clone size: .
D gene: .
J gene: TRBJ2-1
CDR3 DNA: TGTGCCAGCAGCGTCGGCACAGGGTCCTACAATGAGCAGTTCTTC
CDR3 protein: CASSVGTGSYNEQFF

V gene: TRBV11-2
clone size: few
D gene: .
J gene: TRBJ1-4
CDR3 DNA: TGTGCCAGCAGCTTGGGGGGGGCGGCTGGAAAACTGTTTTTT
CDR3 protein: CASSLGGAAGKLFF

V gene: TRBV6-5
clone size: .
D gene: TRBD1
J gene: TRBJ1-1
CDR3 DNA: TGTGCCAGCAGTACAGTTACAGGGGACACTGAAGCTTTCTTT
CDR3 protein: CASSTVTGDTEAFF

V gene: TRBV18
clone size: .
D gene: .
J gene: TRBJ2-1
CDR3 DNA: TGTGCCAGCTCACCACCGACCGATAACGAGCAGTTCTTC
CDR3 protein: CASSPPTDNEQFF

V gene: TRBV27
clone size: .
D gene: .
J gene: TRBJ1-1
CDR3 DNA: TGTGCCAGCAGTGACCCCTCCACTGAAGCTTTCTTT
CDR3 protein: CASSDPSTEAFF

V gene: TRBV4-1
clone size: .
D gene: .
J gene: TRBJ1-1
CDR3 DNA: TGCGCCAGCAGCCAAGGGACTTGGGGGGGAAACACTGAAGCTTTCTTT
CDR3 protein: CASSQGTWGGNTEAFF

V gene: TRBV21-1
clone size: .
D gene: .
J gene: TRBJ2-1
CDR3 DNA: TGTGCCAGCAGCACCGGGCAGGGCCCCAATGAGCAGTTCTTC
CDR3 protein: CASSTGQGPNEQFF

V gene: TRBV6-6
clone size: .
D gene: TRBD1
J gene: TRBJ1-5
CDR3 DNA: TGTGCCAGCACCACCTCAGGGGGTGGCAATCAGCCCCAGCATTTT
CDR3 protein: CASTTSGGGNQPQHF

V gene: TRBV6-1
clone size: .
D gene: TRBD1
J gene: TRBJ2-3
CDR3 DNA: TGTGCCAGCCGGGACAGGGTAGCAGATACGCAGTATTTT
CDR3 protein: CASRDRVADTQYF

V gene: TRBV2
clone size: .
D gene: TRBD1
J gene: TRBJ2-2
CDR3 DNA: TGTGCCAGCAGCGCCGGGACAGTCAACACCGGGGAGCTGTTTTTT
CDR3 protein: CASSAGTVNTGELFF

V gene: TRBV6-1
clone size: .
D gene: TRBD1
J gene: TRBJ2-7
CDR3 DNA: TGTGCCAGCAGTGAAATAGGACAGGGTCCCTACGAGCAGTACTTC
CDR3 protein: CASSEIGQGPYEQYF

V gene: TRBV2
clone size: .
D gene: TRBD2
J gene: TRBJ2-1
CDR3 DNA: TGTGCCAGCAGTGCAGCGGGGCGAAGCTTCTACAATGAGCAGTTCTTC
CDR3 protein: CASSAAGRSFYNEQFF

V gene: TRBV9
clone size: .
D gene: .
J gene: TRBJ2-5
CDR3 DNA: TGTGCCAGCAGCGTAGGTGAAGGCGCTACTACGAGGCAGTACTTC
CDR3 protein: CASSVGEGATTRQYF

V gene: TRBV19
clone size: .
D gene: .
J gene: TRBJ2-1
CDR3 DNA: TGTGCCAGTAGTATGGTGGGAGCTTTGGTCAATGAGCAGTTCTTC
CDR3 protein: CASSMVGALVNEQFF

V gene: TRBV5-6
clone size: .
D gene: TRBD1
J gene: TRBJ1-2
CDR3 DNA: TGTGCCAGCAGCTTGGTACAGGGGGGCTATGGCTACACCTTC
CDR3 protein: CASSLVQGGYGYTF

V gene: TRBV5-1
clone size: .
D gene: TRBD1
J gene: TRBJ2-3
CDR3 DNA: TGCGCCAGCAGCTTCCCGGGACAGCACGGGGAATATTTT
CDR3 protein: CASSFPGQHGEYF

V gene: TRBV18
clone size: once
D gene: TRBD2
J gene: TRBJ2-3
CDR3 DNA: TGTGCCAGCTCACCACGTAGCGGGAGGGGAACAGATACGCAGTATTTT
CDR3 protein: CASSPRSGRGTDTQYF

V gene: TRBV7-9
clone size: .
D gene: TRBD1
J gene: TRBJ1-5
CDR3 DNA: TGTGCCAGCAGCCGTGGGGGACAGAGTGCGAATCAGCCCCAGCATTTT
CDR3 protein: CASSRGGQSANQPQHF

V gene: TRBV18
clone size: .
D gene: TRBD1
J gene: TRBJ1-1
CDR3 DNA: TGTGCCAGCTCAAGGGACAGGGGGCCCACTGAAGCTTTCTTT
CDR3 protein: CASSRDRGPTEAFF